This T cell receptor beta chain is from a study of neoadjuvant anti-PD-1 for oral cavity cancer (dated by TCRdb to about 2021). Study-wide context: Before undergoing curative-intent surgical resection, most patients got three to four biweekly nivolumab doses at 3 mg/kg. Patients without progression received a fourth nivolumab dose around day 43 and underwent definitive surgical resection on days 50-56. Under RECIST 1.1, a patient counted as a responder if showing complete response, partial response or stable disease, and as a non-responder if showing progression. The parent correlative cohort included some 13 patients, with an approximately 35% response rate.

For deep sequencing, PBMC libraries mostly used about 0.45 ug of input genomic DNA, with six replicates for each sample. Following the manufacturer's instructions, the team built TCRbeta libraries using the immunoSEQ hsTCRbeta kit. Sequencing of the completed libraries took place using an Illumina NovaSeq 6000 S4 flow cell after they had been pooled to about 3.2 nM. The original pipeline was this. The immunoSEQ Analyzer handled quality control and preprocessing of the raw data. The analysis was limited to productive rearrangements, and each clonotype was defined by a unique CDR3 amino acid sequence. Repertoire clonality was estimated as the Gini-Simpson index, which was computed with the R package tcR. Student's t test was used to compare Gini indices, and Pearson correlation was used to assess associations with tumor size change. TCRdb took over this immuneACCESS table, retaining in-frame rearrangements with V and J assigned. Such tables are incomplete; in checked studies, under half of the missing clones stem from an unresolved V gene, and the remainder is unexplained. That table gives V, J and clone size, and the DNA gave D and trimming. A total of around 30,000 clones appear in this sample, 80% to 90% of them only once. The ten biggest clones cover about 3.5% of the sample.

Sample time point, as interpreted from the label and publication: before neoadjuvant nivolumab. Patients were newly diagnosed with stage II-IVA oral cavity squamous cell carcinoma and had received no prior systemic or radiation treatment. The cohort was made up of patients with locally advanced, HPV-negative oral cavity squamous cell carcinoma. No culture maintenance or expansion was done, as the peripheral blood mononuclear cells went straight to analysis. The samples were obtained from a longitudinal correlative study of a single-arm phase II trial testing neoadjuvant nivolumab in oral cavity squamous cell carcinoma. Genomic DNA-based TCRbeta sequencing was performed on subject-matched pre- and post-treatment PBMCs and tumors from three responders and three non-responders. Peripheral blood mononuclear cells were collected before nivolumab treatment and were collected again after treatment, at the time of surgery. The Maxwell RSC DNA from Cells kit was used to extract genomic DNA from PBMCs.

Results the study describes overall, beyond this receptor: After neoadjuvant nivolumab, non-responders showed significantly higher T cell clonality (Gini index) in PBMCs than responders did. Higher pretreatment blood TCRbeta clonality and lower post-treatment tumor TCRbeta clonality were correlated with higher pretreatment blood Treg/Th17 ratios. The TCR analyses had only three patients in each response group, and the authors called for validation in larger cohorts.

V is reduced by 2 bases and J by 7 bases, leaving a spacing of 17 bases between them. CDR1 GTSNPN and CDR2 SVGIG were looked up in the germline V gene (reference sequence). There are 14 amino acids in the CDR3, from cysteine to phenylalanine inclusive. This entry keeps only the CDR3 DNA: 42 bases, framed from base 1. In the case of this clone: The antigen it recognizes is unknown. No base quality values were provided; no much bigger clone lies one nucleotide off.

This receptor was taken from a person between 40 and 80 years old with oral cavity squamous cell carcinoma. The chain couples TRBV30 to TRBJ1-1, with the D gene too uncertain to name. The specimen was PBMCs, collected before nivolumab (anti-PD-1) treatment. At the DNA level, the sequence is TGTGCCTGGAGTAAAGTTTCGAGGGCAGGTGAAGCTTTCTTT. This gives the protein CAWSKVSRAGEAFF. The full variable domain, with segments outside the CDR3 supplied by the reference TRBV30 and TRBJ1-1 proteins, appears as SQTIHQWPATLVQPVGSPLSLECTVEGTSNPNLYWYRQAAGRGLQLLFYSVGIGQISSEVPQNLSASRPQDRQFILSSKKLLLSDSGFYLCAWSKVSRAGEAFFGQGTRLTVV.